This TCR beta chain stems from a study of blood T cells in healthy people across ages. The CDR3 sequence is 17 residues long. The V and J ends lost 5 bases and 3 bases, in that order; junction bases with no gene match: 11. Germline assignment: CDR1 SGHTA and CDR2 FQGNSA. General study results and limits: Naive T cell percentage by flow cytometry tracked strongly with beta diversity. Older age coincided with a roughly linear decline in TCR beta diversity per million T cells.

Russia was home to the donors, healthy Caucasian individuals aged about 6 to 90. Through a sample-barcoded 5' primer and a J-beta primer mix, a second PCR was run for roughly 6 to 12 cycles. TCRdb processed the 5' RACE reads anew with MiXCR; each CDR3 protein has one entry. This table holds roughly 1,800,000 distinct CDR3 sequences, roughly 50% found once. Regarding this clonotype: Its target is unknown.

This TCR was sampled from a woman in her forties in good health. The chain recombines TRBV7-2 with TRBJ2-5; 11 nucleotides line up with TRBD2. Sequenced material: blood. The CDR3 loop reads CASSRDPLAGEKETQYF. For the CDR3, the DNA is TGTGCCAGCAGCCGAGACCCACTAGCGGGAGAAAAAGAGACCCAGTACTTC. Complete variable domain (other parts from reference TRBV7-2 and TRBJ2-5): GAGVSQSPSNKVTEKGKDVELRCDPISGHTALYWYRQSLGQGLEFLIYFQGNSAPDKSGLPSDRFSAERTGGSVSTLTIQRTQQEDSAVYLCASSRDPLAGEKETQYFGPGTRLLVL.